One and the same sample provided the 30 T cell receptor beta chains below, sequenced in a study of molecular identifiers for immune sequencing clone quantification. TCRdb passed the PCR reads through MiXCR, listing each CDR3 protein once. The table includes around 9,800 distinct CDR3 sequences, just under 20% detected once. The sample comprised naive CD8+ T cells from blood, with Jurkat cell RNA spiked in. Described subset: FACS-sorted CD8+CD4-CCR7+CD45RA+ naive T cells. The source is a human donor in good health. Some libraries in this study had Jurkat cell RNA spiked in.

This clonotype is labeled medium-sized. The gene calls are TRBV4-3 and TRBJ1-1; 8 bases align to TRBD1. The CDR3 is made up of 15 amino acids. With V trimmed by 1 base and J by 0 bases, 1 base remained unmatched. Germline lookup yields CDR1 LGHNA and CDR2 YSLEER. The chain's CDR3 is CASSQGTGMNTEAFF. In nucleotides, the CDR3 is TGCGCCAGCAGCCAAGGGACAGGGATGAACACTGAAGCTTTCTTT.

The gene calls are TRBV7-2 and TRBJ1-1, with D unclear. V was shortened by 11 bases and J by 3 bases, with 19 bases between the two germline ends. The germline gives CDR1 SGHTA, CDR2 FQGNSA. The CDR3 runs to 14 residues. In DNA form, the CDR3 reads TGTGCCGGCGGCTTATTCGGCGGGTACACTGAAGCTTTCTTT. It translates to CAGGLFGGYTEAFF.

This clonotype was counted a single time. The junction does not match germline at one end; this may be a read error. This chain joins TRBV7-6 and TRBJ2-6, with D maybe TRBD1 (5 bases). CDR1 and CDR2 from the germline V gene are SGHVS and FNYEAQ. The CDR3 extends over 16 amino acids. CDR3: CASSLGGSSGASVLTF. CDR3 nucleotides: TGTGCCAGCAGCTTAGGCGGATCCTCTGGGGCCAGCGTCCTGACTTTC.

In its sample, this clonotype is medium-sized (0.01 to 0.1%). The chain combines TRBV2 with TRBJ1-5; D gene uncertain. This CDR3 is 12 amino acids long. V was shortened by 5 bases and J by 3 bases, with 5 bases between the two germline ends. Germline V gene lookup returns CDR1 SNHLY and CDR2 FYNNEI. CDR3 sequence reads: CASSYYNQPQHF. CDR3 DNA sequence: TGTGCCAGCAGTTATTACAATCAGCCCCAGCATTTT.

For this clonotype: A much larger clone is a single base away; this may be a read error. J is TRBJ2-1 and V is TRBV28; TRBD1 matches 7 bases. Germline CDR1 and CDR2: MDHEN and SYDVKM. V dropped 4 bases and J dropped 8; count of bases not matched to a gene: 14. The CDR3 contains 16 residues. CDR3 protein: CASSSPRDSKADEQFF. Here the CDR3 DNA reads TGTGCCAGCAGTTCGCCCCGGGACAGCAAGGCCGATGAGCAGTTCTTC.

This clonotype was observed many times. The chain recombines TRBV28 with TRBJ2-7, with D perhaps TRBD2 (6 bases). With 2 bases removed from V and 5 bases from J, the gap between germline ends came to 19 bases. This CDR3 is 16 amino acids long. The germline CDR1 and CDR2 sequences are MDHEN and SYDVKM. The CDR3 DNA sequence: TGTGCCAGCAGTTTAAATTCGGGCGGGATCTTCAACGAGCAGTACTTC. This encodes CASSLNSGGIFNEQYF.

This clonotype was found many times. The gene calls are TRBV5-6 and TRBJ2-7; D gene unclear. The CDR3 length is 14 residues. Germline CDR1 reads SGHDT; CDR2 reads YYEEEE. The germline V and J ends were trimmed by 5 bases and 2 bases, with 14 bases remaining between them. The CDR3, as DNA: TGTGCCAGCAGTCCGGGTCTCGACCCCTACGAGCAGTACTTC. It yields the protein CASSPGLDPYEQYF.

Of note for this clonotype: This sequence may be a read error, since a much larger clone differs from it by one base. This rearrangement joins TRBV12-3 or TRBV12-4 to TRBJ1-1; D unclear. The CDR3 has 13 amino acids. The CDR3 DNA sequence: TGTGCCAGCAGTTTAACCTTGAACGCTGAAGCTTTCTTT. Amino acid sequence: CASSLTLNAEAFF.

Sample share makes this clonotype medium-sized (0.01 to 0.1%). This chain uses TRBV7-6 with TRBJ2-3; 7 bases fit TRBD1. The germline V gene has CDR1 SGHVS and CDR2 FNYEAQ. J lost 2 bases, V lost 2 bases, and 7 bases had no gene match. The CDR3 contains 16 residues. CDR3 sequence (DNA): TGTGCCAGCAGCTTACTGGGCGGACAGGACACAGATACGCAGTATTTT. Protein product: CASSLLGGQDTDTQYF.

This clonotype has a count of ten or more. This sequence joins TRBV4-1 and TRBJ2-3; TRBD1 or TRBD2 may be the D gene (6 bases each). Germline V CDR1 and CDR2: MGHRA, YSYEKL. Trimming removed 2 bases from V and 5 bases from J, with 20 bases in between. This CDR3 has 17 residues. CDR3 region: CASSQSHPPGAGDTQYF. In nucleotides, the CDR3 is TGCGCCAGCAGCCAAAGCCATCCCCCGGGGGCGGGAGATACGCAGTATTTT.

Ten or more counts support this clonotype. The V call is TRBV7-2, the J call TRBJ2-3; D not resolved. Per germline, CDR1 SGHTA and CDR2 FQGNSA. The CDR3 has 17 amino acids. The V gene lost 5 bases and the J gene lost 3 bases, with 21 bases spanning the gap. CDR3 sequence: CASSTPPAHYRTDTQYF. Written as DNA, the CDR3 is TGTGCCAGCAGCACCCCCCCAGCGCACTATAGAACAGATACGCAGTATTTT. The full variable domain, in which reference TRBV7-2 and TRBJ2-3 provide the parts outside the CDR3, is GAGVSQSPSNKVTEKGKDVELRCDPISGHTALYWYRQSLGQGLEFLIYFQGNSAPDKSGLPSDRFSAERTGGSVSTLTIQRTQQEDSAVYLCASSTPPAHYRTDTQYFGPGTRLTVL.

This clonotype appeared many times. The rearrangement joins TRBV6-4 to TRBJ1-5, with unresolved D. This CDR3 contains 12 residues. Germline V gene data show CDR1 as MRHNA and CDR2 as SNTAGT. V was cut by 7 bases and J by 7 bases, with 11 bases left in between. CDR3 in amino acids: CASTAQPQPQHF. The CDR3 DNA sequence: TGTGCCAGCACCGCCCAACCGCAGCCCCAGCATTTT.

This clonotype was observed many times. The genes are TRBV7-6 and TRBJ2-7; 7 nucleotides line up with TRBD2. This CDR3 comprises 11 residues. With V trimmed by 8 bases and J by 3 bases, 1 base remained unmatched. Germline V gene data show CDR1 as SGHVS and CDR2 as FNYEAQ. Here the CDR3 reads CASGTNYEQYF. The CDR3 nucleotides are TGTGCCAGCGGGACTAACTACGAGCAGTACTTC. The variable domain in full, completed from reference TRBV7-6 and TRBJ2-7, reads GAGVSQSPRYKVTKRGQDVALRCDPISGHVSLYWYRQALGQGPEFLTYFNYEAQQDKSGLPNDRFSAERPEGSISTLTIQRTEQRDSAMYRCASGTNYEQYFGPGTRLTVT.

This clonotype rates as medium-sized. The genes are TRBV4-2 and TRBJ2-7; tentative D call: TRBD1 (5 bases). Germline CDR1 and CDR2: LGHNA and YNFKEQ. V dropped 0 bases and J dropped 2 bases, with 8 bases sitting between them. The CDR3 sequence is 14 residues long. CDR3 sequence: CASSQDKGTYEQYF. For the CDR3, the DNA is TGTGCCAGCAGCCAAGATAAGGGGACCTACGAGCAGTACTTC.

This clonotype occurred many times. The rearrangement uses TRBV10-3 and TRBJ1-2; D unclear. Trimming took 0 bases from V and 3 from J, leaving 14 bases between them. The CDR3 is made up of 16 amino acids. From germline, CDR1 is ENHRY and CDR2 SYGVKD. CDR3: CAISESSTVVDYGYTF. CDR3 sequence (DNA): TGTGCCATCAGTGAGTCGTCAACAGTCGTGGACTATGGCTACACCTTC.

This clonotype was picked up many times. The chain employs TRBV19 and TRBJ2-1, with D tentatively TRBD1 (6 bases). The germline V gene encodes CDR1 LNHDA and CDR2 SQIVND (reference sequence). CDR3 size: 16 residues. V was cut by 1 base and J by 2 bases, with 12 bases left in between. Here the CDR3 reads CASSIARRTAYNEQFF. Here the CDR3 DNA reads TGTGCCAGTAGTATAGCTAGGAGGACAGCCTACAATGAGCAGTTCTTC.

This clonotype is termed medium-sized. This rearrangement joins TRBV4-3 to TRBJ1-1, with D maybe TRBD1 (5 bases). V was cut by 3 bases and J by 6 bases, with 17 bases left in between. Germline lookup yields CDR1 LGHNA and CDR2 YSLEER. This CDR3 is 15 amino acids long. CDR3 DNA sequence: TGCGCCAGCAGCCACGGACAAGTCGATAACGCTGAAGCTTTCTTT. Residues: CASSHGQVDNAEAFF.

Relative to its sample, this clonotype is medium-sized. The J gene is TRBJ2-5, the V gene TRBV15; D gene unclear. The germline V gene has CDR1 LNHNV and CDR2 YYDKDF (reference sequence). V gave up 4 bases and J gave up 5 bases, with 8 bases separating them. The CDR3 runs to 12 residues. CDR3 in amino acids: CATSKTRETQYF. The CDR3 DNA sequence: TGTGCCACCAGCAAAACAAGGGAGACCCAGTACTTC.

By share of the sample, this clonotype is medium-sized. The V and J genes are TRBV28 and TRBJ1-6; D uncertain. CDR3 length equals 15 residues. Trimming took 3 bases from V and 4 from J, leaving 10 bases between them. CDR1 is MDHEN, CDR2 SYDVKM, per germline. The CDR3: CASSLSRLYNSPLHF. CDR3 sequence (DNA): TGTGCCAGCAGTTTGAGCAGGCTTTATAATTCACCCCTCCACTTT.

This clonotype was found many times. The chain couples TRBV5-5 to TRBJ2-7; D is ambiguous. The CDR3 loop spans 13 amino acids. Per germline, CDR1 SGHKS and CDR2 YYEKEE (reference sequence). Trimming pared 0 bases from V and 2 bases from J, leaving 6 bases between. The CDR3 bases are TGTGCCAGCAGCTTGGGGGAAGCCTACGAGCAGTACTTC. Translation gives CASSLGEAYEQYF.

This clonotype was recorded at least ten times. The rearrangement links TRBV20-1 to TRBJ1-5; D not resolved. The CDR3 has 17 amino acids. Trimming cost V 1 base and J 2 bases, with 18 bases left between them. The germline V gene encodes CDR1 DFQATT and CDR2 SNEGSKA (reference sequence). The CDR3 nucleotides read TGCAGTGCTAGAGTGCCCCCCGGTGGCGACGGCAATCAGCCCCAGCATTTT. This sequence encodes CSARVPPGGDGNQPQHF.

The sample holds many counts of this clonotype. The chain has TRBV6-5 and TRBJ2-1; D is perhaps TRBD2 (6 bases). Germline lookup yields CDR1 MNHEY and CDR2 SVGAGI. Trimming cost V 0 bases and J 6 bases, with 15 bases left between them. The CDR3 has 16 residues. The CDR3 DNA sequence: TGTGCCAGCAGTTACTCGGGGGTTGGACTATCCAATGAGCAGTTCTTC. Encoded protein: CASSYSGVGLSNEQFF.

Ten or more counts support this clonotype. The chain couples TRBV19 to TRBJ2-7, with D perhaps TRBD2 (5 bases). Deletions cut 5 bases from V and 4 bases from J, with 12 bases between. The CDR3 covers 13 residues. CDR1 LNHDA and CDR2 SQIVND come from the germline V gene (reference sequence). The CDR3 is CASSAGLGYEQYF. In nucleotides, the CDR3 is TGTGCCAGTAGTGCAGGACTTGGATACGAGCAGTACTTC.

J is TRBJ1-1 and V is TRBV4-1; a weak D match, TRBD1 (5 bases). Deletions cut 1 base from V and 0 bases from J, with 12 bases between. CDR3 length: 16 amino acids. Germline assignment: CDR1 MGHRA and CDR2 YSYEKL. The CDR3 sequence: CASSQVTALMNTEAFF. The CDR3 nucleotides read TGCGCCAGCAGCCAAGTGACAGCTTTAATGAACACTGAAGCTTTCTTT.

As regards this clonotype: The junction departs from the called germline gene at one end, perhaps through a read error. The rearrangement joins TRBV29-1 to TRBJ2-1; TRBD2 matches at 12 bases. The CDR3 is made up of 19 amino acids. Looked up from germline, CDR1 is SQVTM and CDR2 is ANQGSEA. In DNA, the CDR3 is TGCAGCATTGAAGATCTTCTAGCGGGAGGGTTTATTTCCTGCAATGAGCAGTTCTTC. Encoded protein: CSIEDLLAGGFISCNEQFF.

In its sample, this clonotype was seen many times. The J gene is TRBJ2-3, the V gene TRBV13, with D hard to call. Trimming took 4 bases from V and 6 from J, leaving 17 bases between them. From germline, CDR1 is PRHDT and CDR2 FYEKMQ (reference sequence). The CDR3 length is 15 residues. CDR3 loop: CASSSPLRDGDTQYF. CDR3 nucleotide sequence: TGTGCCAGCAGCTCTCCCCTTAGGGATGGTGATACGCAGTATTTT.

This clonotype was recorded many times. V is TRBV27 and J is TRBJ2-3; D is uncertain. With 5 bases removed from V and 2 bases from J, the gap between germline ends came to 8 bases. There are 13 residues in the CDR3. Germline V gene sequence: CDR1 MNHEY, CDR2 SMNVEV (reference sequence). CDR3 sequence reads: CASSPTPTDTQYF. The CDR3 nucleotides are TGTGCCAGCAGTCCCACCCCCACAGATACGCAGTATTTT.

Judged by abundance, this clonotype is medium-sized. The chain combines TRBV6-2 or TRBV6-3 with TRBJ2-3; D gene uncertain. The CDR3 is made up of 15 amino acids. In germline, CDR1 is MNHEY, CDR2 SVGEGT. The V end lost 2 bases, the J end lost 5 bases, and 14 bases lay between the germline ends. Written as DNA, the CDR3 is TGTGCCAGCAGTTACCTTGGGGTAGCTAAAGATACGCAGTATTTT. It is translated as CASSYLGVAKDTQYF.

In this sample, this clonotype is medium-sized. This chain joins TRBV7-9 and TRBJ2-3; D call uncertain. The CDR3 is 13 residues long. Germline CDR1 is SEHNR and CDR2 is FQNEAQ (reference sequence). The V end lost 1 base, the J end lost 0 bases, and 2 bases lay between the germline ends. CDR3 sequence (DNA): TGTGCCAGCAGCTTAGATAGCACAGATACGCAGTATTTT. Protein product: CASSLDSTDTQYF.

This clonotype is medium-sized within its sample. In DNA, the CDR3 is TGTGCCAGCAGCTTAGAAGCCTCTGGAAACACCATATATTTT. Translating it yields CASSLEASGNTIYF. The chain employs TRBV7-3 and TRBJ1-3; no firm D call. The V end was cut by 2 bases, the J end by 0 bases, with 5 bases between. Germline V lookup: CDR1 SGHTA, CDR2 FQGTGA. The CDR3 runs 14 residues.